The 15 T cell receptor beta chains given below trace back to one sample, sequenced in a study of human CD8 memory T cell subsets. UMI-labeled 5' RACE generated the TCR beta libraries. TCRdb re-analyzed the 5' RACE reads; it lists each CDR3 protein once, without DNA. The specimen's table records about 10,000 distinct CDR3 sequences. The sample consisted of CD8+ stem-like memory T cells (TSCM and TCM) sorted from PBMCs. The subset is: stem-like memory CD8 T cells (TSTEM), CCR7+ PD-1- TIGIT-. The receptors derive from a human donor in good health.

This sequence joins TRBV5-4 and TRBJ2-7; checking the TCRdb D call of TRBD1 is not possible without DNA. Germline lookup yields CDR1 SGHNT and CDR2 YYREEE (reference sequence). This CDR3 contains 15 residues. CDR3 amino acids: CASSLDRGQTYEQYF.

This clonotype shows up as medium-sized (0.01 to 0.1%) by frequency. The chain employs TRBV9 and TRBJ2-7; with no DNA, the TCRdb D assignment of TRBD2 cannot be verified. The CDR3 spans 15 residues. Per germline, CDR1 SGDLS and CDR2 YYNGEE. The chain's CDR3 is CASSVDGRGGAKQYF.

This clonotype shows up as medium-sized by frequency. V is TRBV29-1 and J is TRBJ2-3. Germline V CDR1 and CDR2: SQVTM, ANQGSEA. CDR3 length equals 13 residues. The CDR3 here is CSAEGSFTDTQYF.

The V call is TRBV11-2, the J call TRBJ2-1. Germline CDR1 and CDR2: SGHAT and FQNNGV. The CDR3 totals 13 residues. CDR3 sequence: CASSLEPHNEQFF.

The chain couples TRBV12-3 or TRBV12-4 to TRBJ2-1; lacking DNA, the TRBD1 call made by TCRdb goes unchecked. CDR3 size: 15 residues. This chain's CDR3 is CASSLDSPLGNEQFF.

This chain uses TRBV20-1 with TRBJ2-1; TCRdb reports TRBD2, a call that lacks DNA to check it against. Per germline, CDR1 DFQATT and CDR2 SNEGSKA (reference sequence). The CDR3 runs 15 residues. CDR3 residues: CSARGPAGGPGEQFF.

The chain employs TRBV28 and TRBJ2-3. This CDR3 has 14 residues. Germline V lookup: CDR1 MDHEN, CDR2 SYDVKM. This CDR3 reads CASSFVAGTDTQYF.

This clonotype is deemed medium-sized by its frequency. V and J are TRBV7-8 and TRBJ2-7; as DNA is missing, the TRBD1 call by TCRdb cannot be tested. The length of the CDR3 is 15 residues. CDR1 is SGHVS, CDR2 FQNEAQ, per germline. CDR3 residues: CASSPLRGSVYEQYF.

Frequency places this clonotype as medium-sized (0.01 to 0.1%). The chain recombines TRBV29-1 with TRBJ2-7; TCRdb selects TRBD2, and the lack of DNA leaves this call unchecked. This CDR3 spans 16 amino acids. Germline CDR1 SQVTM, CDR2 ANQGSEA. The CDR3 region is CSVALPAGGFSYEQYF.

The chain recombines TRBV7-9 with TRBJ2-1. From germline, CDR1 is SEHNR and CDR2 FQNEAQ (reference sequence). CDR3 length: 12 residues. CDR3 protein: CASRSPSNEQFF.

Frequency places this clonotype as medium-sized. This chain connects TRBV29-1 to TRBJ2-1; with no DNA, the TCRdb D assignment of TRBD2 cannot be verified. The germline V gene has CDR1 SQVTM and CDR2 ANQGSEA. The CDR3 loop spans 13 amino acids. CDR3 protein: CSVQGGQYNEQFF.

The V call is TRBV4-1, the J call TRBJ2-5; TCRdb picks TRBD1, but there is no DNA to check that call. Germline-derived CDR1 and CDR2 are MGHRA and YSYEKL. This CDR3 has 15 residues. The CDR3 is CASSQSNRDQETQYF.

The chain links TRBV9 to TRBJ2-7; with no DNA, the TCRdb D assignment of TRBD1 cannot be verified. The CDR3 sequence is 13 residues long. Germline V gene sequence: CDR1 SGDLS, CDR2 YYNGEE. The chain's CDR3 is CASSGGDTSEQYF.

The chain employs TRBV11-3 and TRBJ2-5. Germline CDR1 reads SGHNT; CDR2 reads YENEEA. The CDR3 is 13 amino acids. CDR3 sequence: CASRNRGKETQYF.

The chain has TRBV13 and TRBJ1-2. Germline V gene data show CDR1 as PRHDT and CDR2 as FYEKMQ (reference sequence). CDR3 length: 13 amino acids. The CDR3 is CASSLGNSYGYTF. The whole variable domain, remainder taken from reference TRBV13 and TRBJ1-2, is AAGVIQSPRHLIKEKRETATLKCYPIPRHDTVYWYQQGPGQDPQFLISFYEKMQSDKGSIPDRFSAQQFSDYHSELNMSSLELGDSALYFCASSLGNSYGYTFGSGTRLTVV.